Listed here are 24 T cell receptor beta chains from one sample, sequenced in a study of cytomegalovirus exposure and HLA in healthy donors. The method was immunoSEQ multiplex PCR; TCRdb's version includes in-frame clones alone and lacks a portion of them. This sample has fewer than 150,000 clones; 88% occur once, and the top ten carry approximately 1.5%. The material sequenced was PBMCs. The receptors were gathered from a young man in good health and CMV-seronegative.

This chain connects TRBV30 to TRBJ1-4; D possibly corresponds to TRBD1 (5 bases). This CDR3 is 13 amino acids long. CDR1 is GTSNPN, CDR2 SVGIG, per germline (reference sequence). The ends were cut back, 1 base at V and 4 bases at J, with 7 bases in the middle. CDR3 bases: TGTGCCTGGAGTGCAGGGAATAATGAAAAACTGTTTTTT. Translated: CAWSAGNNEKLFF.

V usage is TRBV5-4 and J usage is TRBJ2-7; TRBD1 matches 8 bases. Germline V gives CDR1 SGHNT, CDR2 YYREEE (reference sequence). This CDR3 contains 16 residues. J lost 0 bases, V lost 4 bases, and 9 bases had no gene match. As DNA, the CDR3 is TGTGCCAGCAGCGTACCCGGGACAGGCAGCTCCTACGAGCAGTACTTC. Its protein product is CASSVPGTGSSYEQYF.

The V and J genes are TRBV6-5 and TRBJ2-7; a possible D gene is TRBD1 (6 bases). Trimming took 5 bases from V and 2 from J, leaving 10 bases between them. CDR1 and CDR2 (germline): MNHEY, SVGAGI. The CDR3 has 13 residues. The chain's CDR3 is CASSNTGTYEQYF. Here the CDR3 DNA reads TGTGCCAGCAGTAATACAGGGACCTACGAGCAGTACTTC.

This clone was found once. V is TRBV4-1 and J is TRBJ2-7; no clear D gene. Germline V lookup: CDR1 MGHRA, CDR2 YSYEKL. Trimming pared 0 bases from V and 0 bases from J, leaving 6 bases between. The CDR3 has 14 amino acids. CDR3 residues: CASSQDDFSYEQYF. As DNA, the CDR3 is TGCGCCAGCAGCCAAGACGACTTCTCCTACGAGCAGTACTTC.

The chain recombines TRBV12-5 with TRBJ2-7, with TRBD2 identical over 8 bases. Germline lookup yields CDR1 LGHNT and CDR2 FRNRAP. CDR3 length equals 17 residues. The ends lost 1 base at V and 3 bases at J; junction bases unmatched: 11. The CDR3 nucleotides are TGTGCTAGTGGTTTGGCAAGAGGCGGGAGGTTGTACTACGAGCAGTACTTC. Translating it yields CASGLARGGRLYYEQYF. Using reference TRBV12-5 and TRBJ2-7 for the parts outside the CDR3, the full variable domain is DARVTQTPRHKVTEMGQEVTMRCQPILGHNTVFWYRQTMMQGLELLAYFRNRAPLDDSGMPKDRFSAEMPDATLATLKIQPSEPRDSAVYFCASGLARGGRLYYEQYFGPGTRLTVT.

This rearrangement joins TRBV6-1 to TRBJ1-2; unclear D gene. The CDR3 sequence is 14 residues long. V was cut by 3 bases and J by 4 bases, with 12 bases left in between. The germline V gene has CDR1 MNHNS and CDR2 SASEGT. The CDR3 nucleotides read TGTGCCAGCAGTGATAGCCCGGCCTTCTATGGCTACACCTTC. Translation gives CASSDSPAFYGYTF.

V and J are TRBV19 and TRBJ2-1, with D tentatively TRBD2 (7 bases). The CDR3 loop spans 16 amino acids. The germline V gene has CDR1 LNHDA and CDR2 SQIVND (reference sequence). The V end lost 5 bases, the J end lost 6 bases, and 20 bases lay between the germline ends. In nucleotides, the CDR3 is TGTGCCAGTAGTTCACCCGACTGGAGGGGGGGCAATGAGCAGTTCTTC. Amino acids: CASSSPDWRGGNEQFF.

This clone was recorded only once. The J gene is TRBJ1-5, the V gene TRBV6-5; no firm D call. Between the trimmed V and J ends, which lost 0 bases and 9 bases, there was a span of 12 bases. Germline lookup yields CDR1 MNHEY and CDR2 SVGAGI. The CDR3 covers 14 residues. The CDR3 sequence is CASSYSTETWPQHF. The CDR3 DNA sequence: TGTGCCAGCAGTTACTCCACAGAAACGTGGCCCCAGCATTTT.

This clone was found a few times. The V and J genes are TRBV15 and TRBJ1-1, with D hard to call. Trimming stripped 3 bases from V and 10 bases from J, with 15 bases between. The CDR3 runs 13 residues. The germline gives CDR1 LNHNV, CDR2 YYDKDF (reference sequence). The CDR3 here is CATSSRLTPAAFF. The CDR3, as DNA: TGTGCCACCAGCAGTCGGCTGACACCAGCAGCTTTCTTT.

CDR3 protein: CASRPDRSSYEQYF. In DNA form, the CDR3 reads TGTGCCAGCAGACCGGACAGGAGCTCCTACGAGCAGTACTTC. This chain connects TRBV6-5 to TRBJ2-7, with 7 nucleotides matching TRBD1. This CDR3 has 14 residues. The germline V gene has CDR1 MNHEY and CDR2 SVGAGI. Trimming removed 6 bases from V and 0 bases from J; junction bases left unmatched: 5.

This chain uses TRBV10-3 with TRBJ1-2; no clear D gene. Germline values: CDR1 ENHRY, CDR2 SYGVKD. Trimming pared 0 bases from V and 5 bases from J, leaving 10 bases between. This CDR3 has 14 residues. CDR3 DNA: TGTGCCATCAGTGAGTCTGGCAACGTATATGGCTACACCTTC. It specifies CAISESGNVYGYTF.

The genes are TRBV30 and TRBJ2-2; D uncertain. Trimming cost V 0 bases and J 6 bases, with 8 bases left between them. The CDR3 sequence is 13 residues long. Germline V gives CDR1 GTSNPN, CDR2 SVGIG (reference sequence). As DNA, the CDR3 is TGTGCCTGGAGTGTACGGCAGGCCGGGGAGCTGTTTTTT. Amino acid sequence: CAWSVRQAGELFF.

The V and J genes are TRBV10-3 and TRBJ2-2, with D maybe TRBD1 (6 bases). CDR1 and CDR2 (germline): ENHRY, SYGVKD. This CDR3 has 14 residues. The germline V and J ends were trimmed by 6 bases and 2 bases, with 10 bases remaining between them. CDR3 sequence: CAISRDTNTGELFF. CDR3 nucleotide sequence: TGTGCCATCAGCCGGGACACCAACACCGGGGAGCTGTTTTTT.

The chain uses TRBV9 and TRBJ2-2; maybe TRBD2 (5 bases). The CDR3 is 15 amino acids. The V end was cut by 1 base, the J end by 4 bases, with 11 bases between. Germline assignment: CDR1 SGDLS and CDR2 YYNGEE. The CDR3 DNA sequence: TGTGCCAGCAGCGTACAAGGACGGGGCACCGGGGAGCTGTTTTTT. Its translation is CASSVQGRGTGELFF.

The J gene is TRBJ2-5, the V gene TRBV25-1; 8 nucleotides match TRBD1. Germline V gene data show CDR1 as MGHDK and CDR2 as SYGVNS. V gave up 1 base and J gave up 2 bases; unmatched junction bases: 9. This CDR3 spans 17 amino acids. CDR3 nucleotide sequence: TGTGCCAGCAGTGAATCGATAGGGACAGGACAACAAGAGACCCAGTACTTC. This gives the protein CASSESIGTGQQETQYF.

This chain connects TRBV15 to TRBJ2-7; possible D gene TRBD2, 5 bases. The germline V gene has CDR1 LNHNV and CDR2 YYDKDF (reference sequence). Deletions cut 0 bases from V and 0 bases from J, with 6 bases between. The CDR3 has 14 residues. The CDR3 sequence: CATSREGLSYEQYF. CDR3 DNA: TGTGCCACCAGCAGAGAAGGACTCTCCTACGAGCAGTACTTC.

The V call is TRBV10-1, the J call TRBJ2-1; 8 nucleotides line up with TRBD1. Germline trimming cut 9 bases from V and 3 bases from J; bases unmatched to any gene: 1. From germline, CDR1 is WNHNN and CDR2 SYGVQD (reference sequence). This CDR3 contains 12 residues. CDR3 nucleotide sequence: TGCGCCAGTGGACAGGGCTACAATGAGCAGTTCTTC. This gives the protein CASGQGYNEQFF.

This chain joins TRBV7-6 and TRBJ2-7; 9 positions match TRBD1. The trim removed 3 bases at V and 3 bases at J, leaving 3 bases unmatched. Germline V CDR1 and CDR2: SGHVS, FNYEAQ. The CDR3 has 14 amino acids. CDR3 residues: CASSFGQGNYEQYF. The CDR3 bases are TGTGCCAGCAGCTTCGGACAGGGGAACTACGAGCAGTACTTC.

The chain joins TRBV7-9 to TRBJ1-5; D gene ambiguous. Germline-derived CDR1 and CDR2 are SEHNR and FQNEAQ (reference sequence). This CDR3 region has 14 residues. V was pared by 3 bases and J by 5 bases, with 11 bases between. This CDR3 is CASSFTNRDQPQHF. CDR3 DNA sequence: TGTGCCAGCAGCTTCACGAACCGGGATCAGCCCCAGCATTTT.

J is TRBJ2-1 and V is TRBV20-1; D remains unclear. The length of the CDR3 is 11 residues. V lost 5 bases and J 6 bases, leaving 8 bases between the germline ends. In germline, CDR1 is DFQATT, CDR2 SNEGSKA (reference sequence). CDR3 bases: TGCAGTGCTTCCACGGTCAATGAGCAGTTCTTC. Translating it yields CSASTVNEQFF.

This sequence joins TRBV13 and TRBJ1-6; D might be TRBD1 (6 bases). The V gene lost 5 bases and the J gene lost 0 bases, with 11 bases spanning the gap. This CDR3 contains 16 residues. Germline-derived CDR1 and CDR2 are PRHDT and FYEKMQ (reference sequence). This CDR3 is CASSNRALSYNSPLHF. CDR3 nucleotides: TGTGCCAGCAGCAACAGGGCCCTCTCCTATAATTCACCCCTCCACTTT.

CDR3 coding DNA: TGCGCCAGCAGCCTTACTAGCGGGAGGGAGGTAGCCTACGAGCAGTACTTC. Translated, it gives CASSLTSGREVAYEQYF. The J gene is TRBJ2-7, the V gene TRBV5-1, with 13 nucleotides matching TRBD2. The CDR3 is 17 residues long. Germline V gene lookup returns CDR1 SGHRS and CDR2 YFSETQ. With V trimmed by 4 bases and J by 2 bases, 9 bases remained unmatched. The full variable domain, its missing parts supplied by reference TRBV5-1 and TRBJ2-7, is KAGVTQTPRYLIKTRGQQVTLSCSPISGHRSVSWYQQTPGQGLQFLFEYFSETQRNKGNFPGRFSGRQFSNSRSEMNVSTLELGDSALYLCASSLTSGREVAYEQYFGPGTRLTVT.

V and J are TRBV9 and TRBJ2-1; 9 bases match TRBD2. This CDR3 spans 16 amino acids. J gave up 3 bases and V 1 base, and 5 bases lay outside the gene matches. CDR1 and CDR2 from the germline V gene are SGDLS and YYNGEE. CDR3 sequence reads: CASSVSSGTIYNEQFF. Here the CDR3 DNA reads TGTGCCAGCAGCGTATCTAGCGGGACGATCTACAATGAGCAGTTCTTC.

In the case of this clone: The germline gene is not matched at one end of the junction; a read error may be the cause. The rearrangement joins TRBV5-1 to TRBJ2-5; TRBD2 agrees at 13 bases. This CDR3 spans 14 amino acids. The germline V gene has CDR1 SGHRS and CDR2 YFSETQ. The CDR3 region has the DNA TGCGCCAGCAGCCCAGAGGGACTAGCGGGAACCCCTGACTTC. It encodes CASSPEGLAGTPDF.